Listed here are 20 T cell receptor beta chains from one sample, sequenced in a study of T cells after yellow fever vaccination. TCRdb fed the 5' RACE reads into MiXCR, producing one record per CDR3 protein. The sample lists over 20,000 distinct CDR3 sequences, 4.5% to 5.5% occurring once. Source: PBMCs, either bulk or a sorted T-cell subset (CD4+, CD8+, memory, or dextramer-sorted; not recorded which), taken 15 days after the yellow fever booster vaccination. These receptors were obtained from a man aged 30-40 years who received the YFV17D yellow fever vaccine.

This clonotype appeared many times. V usage is TRBV7-2 and J usage is TRBJ2-7, with 7 bases matching TRBD1. The V gene end was trimmed by 2 bases and the J gene end by 7 bases; junction bases not matched to a gene: 11. CDR3 length: 15 residues. Germline V CDR1 and CDR2: SGHTA, FQGNSA. The CDR3 region has the DNA TGTGCCAGCAGCTTAACCCCGGGTGCAGGGGGAGAGCAGTACTTC. Translated: CASSLTPGAGGEQYF.

Sample share makes this clonotype medium-sized. This chain connects TRBV20-1 to TRBJ2-3; 9 bases fit TRBD2. The CDR3 is made up of 17 amino acids. With V trimmed by 5 bases and J by 1 base, 13 bases remained unmatched. Germline CDR1 is DFQATT and CDR2 is SNEGSKA (reference sequence). For the CDR3, the DNA is TGCAGTGCTCTCCGCCCCTCTAGCGGGAAGCGCACAGATACGCAGTATTTT. Translated, it gives CSALRPSSGKRTDTQYF.

This clonotype was counted ten times or more. The V call is TRBV5-5, the J call TRBJ1-5; D is unresolved. The V and J ends lost 5 bases and 4 bases respectively, with 10 bases between them. CDR1 and CDR2 from the germline V gene are SGHKS and YYEKEE (reference sequence). The length of the CDR3 is 13 residues. This CDR3 reads CASRFQENQPQHF. The CDR3 DNA reads TGTGCCAGCAGATTCCAGGAGAATCAGCCCCAGCATTTT.

This clonotype is labeled medium-sized. CDR3 in amino acids: CATGQPPTEAFF. CDR3 DNA sequence: TGTGCCACGGGACAGCCACCAACTGAAGCTTTCTTT. The chain joins TRBV12-3 or TRBV12-4 to TRBJ1-1; 7 nucleotides agree with TRBD1. Trimming cost V 10 bases and J 5 bases; bases outside gene matches: 7. There are 12 residues in the CDR3.

This clonotype was counted ten times or more. The rearrangement uses TRBV6-2 or TRBV6-3 and TRBJ2-1, with D unclear. The germline gives CDR1 MNHEY, CDR2 SVGEGT. This CDR3 has 13 amino acids. Deletions cut 8 bases from V and 5 bases from J, with 13 bases between. The DNA for the CDR3 is TGTGCCAGCGGGATGGTTTCAGACAATGAGCAGTTCTTC. Amino acid sequence: CASGMVSDNEQFF.

In its sample, this clonotype was seen many times. The chain uses TRBV2 and TRBJ2-1; maybe TRBD2 (6 bases). V dropped 2 bases and J dropped 8 bases, with 13 bases sitting between them. The CDR3 consists of 14 residues. From germline, CDR1 is SNHLY and CDR2 FYNNEI. CDR3 sequence (DNA): TGTGCCAGCAGTGAACCCCGGGGGAGAGATGAGCAGTTCTTC. It specifies CASSEPRGRDEQFF.

This clonotype was counted many times. The chain recombines TRBV24-1 with TRBJ2-1; D is possibly TRBD1 or TRBD2 (5 bases each). This CDR3 has 12 residues. Per germline, CDR1 KGHDR and CDR2 SFDVKD. The V end lost 4 bases, the J end lost 10 bases, and 10 bases lay between the germline ends. CDR3 sequence reads: CATSDQRTEQFF. As DNA, the CDR3 is TGTGCCACCAGTGACCAGCGGACAGAGCAGTTCTTC.

This clonotype was observed many times. The chain employs TRBV7-2 and TRBJ2-1, with no clear D. This CDR3 contains 15 residues. Trimming left V 4 bases short and J 1 base short, with 11 bases between. Germline CDR1 SGHTA, CDR2 FQGNSA. The CDR3 region has the DNA TGTGCCAGCAGCTCCTGGTACGGTTCCTACAATGAGCAGTTCTTC. It encodes CASSSWYGSYNEQFF.

This clonotype was detected many times. This chain joins TRBV19 and TRBJ2-3; TRBD1 matches at 8 bases. The CDR3 is 15 amino acids. J was trimmed by 0 bases and V by 7 bases; bases with no gene match: 6. Looked up from germline, CDR1 is LNHDA and CDR2 is SQIVND (reference sequence). The CDR3 nucleotides read TGTGCCAGTACTCGGACAGGGAGTAGCACAGATACGCAGTATTTT. Protein product: CASTRTGSSTDTQYF. The full variable domain, in which reference TRBV19 and TRBJ2-3 provide the parts outside the CDR3, is DGGITQSPKYLFRKEGQNVTLSCEQNLNHDAMYWYRQDPGQGLRLIYYSQIVNDFQKGDIAEGYSVSREKKESFPLTVTSAQKNPTAFYLCASTRTGSSTDTQYFGPGTRLTVL.

Ten or more counts support this clonotype. V usage is TRBV9 and J usage is TRBJ2-1; D is ambiguous. This CDR3 contains 13 residues. Germline assignment: CDR1 SGDLS and CDR2 YYNGEE. The germline V and J ends were trimmed by 5 bases and 3 bases, with 9 bases remaining between them. The CDR3 DNA is TGTGCCAGCAGTCCCTGGAACTACAATGAGCAGTTCTTC. This codes for CASSPWNYNEQFF.

This clonotype has a count of ten or more. The V and J genes are TRBV19 and TRBJ2-7; 9 nucleotides line up with TRBD1. The CDR3 runs to 14 residues. The V segment lost 6 bases and the J segment 1 base; nucleotides outside the gene matches: 4. Looked up from germline, CDR1 is LNHDA and CDR2 is SQIVND (reference sequence). The CDR3 is CASRGQGRSYEQYF. CDR3 bases: TGTGCCAGTAGGGGACAGGGAAGATCCTACGAGCAGTACTTC.

The table lists this clonotype with many counts. The chain is built from TRBV7-3 and TRBJ1-1; D is unresolved. Per germline, CDR1 SGHTA and CDR2 FQGTGA. The CDR3 has 13 amino acids. V was trimmed by 2 bases and J by 2 bases, leaving 6 bases between them. CDR3 protein: CASSLEPNTEAFF. The CDR3, as DNA: TGTGCCAGCAGCTTAGAGCCCAACACTGAAGCTTTCTTT.

At least ten counts were recorded for this clonotype. The chain joins TRBV3-1 to TRBJ2-1; D not certain. This CDR3 contains 13 residues. Germline-derived CDR1 and CDR2 are LGHDT and YNNKEL (reference sequence). V was shortened by 4 bases and J by 2 bases, with 6 bases between the two germline ends. The DNA for the CDR3 is TGTGCCAGCAGCCTGGACCCCTACAATGAGCAGTTCTTC. The encoded protein is CASSLDPYNEQFF.

This clonotype has at least ten counts. V and J are TRBV28 and TRBJ2-5; tentatively, D is TRBD1 (6 bases). This CDR3 is built from 16 residues. V lost 4 bases and J lost 4, with 19 bases in between. Germline V gene lookup returns CDR1 MDHEN and CDR2 SYDVKM. CDR3 coding DNA: TGTGCCAGCAGTTCTCCACGAACAGGGTACGGAGAGACCCAGTACTTC. Translated: CASSSPRTGYGETQYF.

There are many counts of this clonotype. The chain recombines TRBV18 with TRBJ2-5; TRBD2 matches at 13 bases. Germline V gives CDR1 KGHSH, CDR2 LQKENI. The ends lost 2 bases at V and 5 bases at J; junction bases unmatched: 2. The CDR3 extends over 15 amino acids. The CDR3 is CASSPSLAGGETQYF. The DNA for the CDR3 is TGTGCCAGCTCACCATCACTAGCGGGAGGGGAGACCCAGTACTTC.

This clonotype was counted ten times or more. The chain uses TRBV12-3 or TRBV12-4 and TRBJ1-2, with D perhaps TRBD1 (6 bases). V shed 3 bases and J shed 6 bases, with 14 bases lying between them. The CDR3 runs 14 residues. The CDR3 sequence: CASSLGRGKDGYTF. CDR3 coding DNA: TGTGCCAGCAGTTTGGGCAGGGGAAAGGATGGCTACACCTTC.

This clonotype has ten or more counts. The chain is built from TRBV4-3 and TRBJ1-3, with no clear D. The CDR3 runs to 15 residues. The V end was cut by 3 bases, the J end by 4 bases, with 13 bases between. Germline V gene sequence: CDR1 LGHNA, CDR2 YSLEER. CDR3 residues: CASSQTQNSGNTIYF. CDR3 DNA sequence: TGCGCCAGCAGCCAGACACAGAATTCCGGAAACACCATATATTTT.

At least ten counts were recorded for this clonotype. The V and J genes are TRBV29-1 and TRBJ2-2; a possible D gene is TRBD1 (5 bases). The CDR3 has 14 residues. Looked up from germline, CDR1 is SQVTM and CDR2 is ANQGSEA. Trimming cost V 7 bases and J 6 bases, with 18 bases left between them. CDR3 DNA: TGCAGCGCCTTAGAGGCAGGGCGCGCCGGGGAGCTGTTTTTT. Amino acids: CSALEAGRAGELFF.

This clonotype has at least ten counts. The V call is TRBV23-1, the J call TRBJ2-2; no clear D gene. TRBV23-1 is classed as an ORF, of uncertain function. The CDR3 totals 16 residues. V dropped 3 bases and J dropped 1 base, with 12 bases sitting between them. For the CDR3, the DNA is TGCGCCAGCAGTCACCCAACAAGAATGAACACCGGGGAGCTGTTTTTT. This encodes CASSHPTRMNTGELFF.

By sample fraction, this clonotype is medium-sized. The chain carries TRBV24-1 and TRBJ2-5; tentatively, D is TRBD2 (7 bases). V lost 1 base to trimming and J lost 4 bases, with 12 bases between them. Per germline, CDR1 KGHDR and CDR2 SFDVKD. The CDR3 extends over 15 amino acids. As DNA, the CDR3 is TGTGCCACCAGTGATTTTGCGGGGGCAGGAGAGACCCAGTACTTC. Amino acids: CATSDFAGAGETQYF.